This T cell receptor (beta chain) was documented in a study of T cell clonality in common variable immunodeficiency (dated by TCRdb to the mid-2010s). Diagnosis of CVID followed standard criteria, namely serum IgG, IgA and/or IgM below the normal range together with specific antibody deficiency. There were around 46 subjects in the CVID group (approximately 15 female and roughly 29 male), ranging in age from about 9 to 65 years, with a mean age of approximately 40. Predominantly Caucasian heritage was noted among both the CVID patients and the healthy controls. Replacement immunoglobulin therapy had been administered to all CVID subjects for at least one year at the time of study participation. When blood was collected, none of the CVID subjects were ill or on immunomodulatory or immunosuppressive medication. From each donor, about 5 to 8.5 ml of heparinized peripheral whole blood was collected. Genomic DNA from adults with common variable immune deficiency (CVID) and from healthy adult controls was the source for sequencing TCRbeta CDR3 repertoires. To isolate peripheral blood mononuclear cells, diluted blood was subjected to density centrifugation over Hypaque 1077 or Ficoll-Paque. Genomic DNA was obtained from unsorted mononuclear cells using either Qiagen column purification or a centrifugation-based method.

From the cysteine up to the phenylalanine, the CDR3 has a length of 15 residues. Sequencing covers 36 bases of the CDR3, shown here with the frame starting at base 1. V drops 3 bases and J drops 2 bases, leaving 13 bases in between. According to the germline V gene (reference sequence), CDR1 reads DFQATT and CDR2 reads SNEGSKA. For sequencing, equivalent amounts of genomic DNA were input from CVID and control samples. For every sample, a 60 bp segment covering the rearranged TCRbeta CDR3 region was amplified and then sequenced. The immunoSEQ assay, a bias-corrected multiplex PCR combined with high-throughput sequencing, was used to amplify TCRbeta. As for how the authors treated the data: Every unique nucleotide sequence was considered a clone and was annotated with V, D and J genes, copy number and frequency. Sequences were labeled productive if in frame, and non-productive if out of frame or containing stop codons. Clonality was calculated from Shannon's entropy as previously described. The predicted amino acid sequences of productive clones were used to derive mean CDR3 Kyte-Doolittle hydropathy. Hierarchical clustering of scaled V gene usage was performed with the R hclust function using Manhattan distance and complete linkage. Sharing of clones by CDR3 amino acid sequence was evaluated by resampling 12 repertoires per group over 100 rounds. The repertoires were searched for 70 published EBV-specific and around 240 published CMV-specific TCRbeta sequences. A couple of CVID samples yielding fewer than 10,000 sequences were excluded from analysis, leaving approximately 40 CVID repertoires. Imported from immuneACCESS, the table was reduced by TCRdb to in-frame sequences with V and J called. These copies leave out some clones; in studies compared against another copy, an unresolved V gene accounts for under half, and the cause of the remainder is not known. The V and J calls and the clone size are those of that table, but D and trimming were determined from the DNA. This sample has around 16,000 clones, none of them a singleton. The ten largest clones represent 11% to 15% of the sample.

This clone was found many times. Which antigen it targets is not known. The read comes to an end 3 residues before the CDR3 does, leaving the germline J gene to fill in the end. General study outcomes and caveats: Compared with healthy controls, CVID subjects showed increased TCRbeta clonality (t-test p = 0.018), a feature most characteristic of about a third of subjects. Although equal DNA input was used, an average of about 87,000 unique sequences per sample was obtained for controls, compared with approximately 30,000 for CVID samples. CVID TCRbeta sequences were reported to have fewer deletions and N-nucleotide insertions and to lack highly modified clones with 13 or more V deletions. Differences among patients in the CVID cohort limited the correlations between repertoire features and clinical complications. According to the authors, finding the cause of the higher clonality in CVID would require sequencing the repertoires of T cell subpopulations. Fewer TCRbeta clones were shared among CVID subjects than among healthy controls (p < 0.0001).

The receptor chain draws on TRBV20-1 and TRBJ2-2; the D gene is perhaps TRBD1, on 6 matching bases. The sequenced material came from peripheral blood mononuclear cells. This TCR was sampled from a human donor with common variable immunodeficiency. The CDR3 protein is CSARNPGHNTGELFF. Partial CDR3 DNA: TGCAGTGCTAGGAACCCGGGACACAACACCGGGGAG.